This TCR beta chain was sequenced for a study of Graves' ophthalmopathy and Graves' hyperthyroidism (dated by TCRdb to between 2018 and 2020). About the investigation overall: Peripheral blood was collected before any treatment was given, at the time of initial diagnosis. To tell Graves' ophthalmopathy apart from Graves' hyperthyroidism, and to predict which patients would progress to ophthalmopathy, the study relied on TCR beta repertoire signatures. In total, under 150 blood samples were TCR-sequenced: fewer than 50 ophthalmopathy, approximately 75 hyperthyroidism and roughly 17 hyperthyroidism-to-ophthalmopathy patients. A discovery set of 100 patients (43 ophthalmopathy, about 58 stable hyperthyroidism) was enrolled to explore V-J signatures distinguishing ophthalmopathy from hyperthyroidism. An independent validation cohort comprised roughly 20 hyperthyroidism patients and 15 to 17 patients who later progressed from hyperthyroidism to ophthalmopathy. T-cell repertoires of thyroid tissue and blood were compared in more than five hyperthyroidism patients. Once sampling was done, hyperthyroidism patients were given methimazole at a starting dose of 30 mg daily, while ophthalmopathy patients were given high-dose intravenous methylprednisolone. What the authors observed across the whole study: No statistical method was used to set the sample size in advance, and the investigators knew which group each participant was assigned to. In validation, the model predicted ophthalmopathy progression with more than 70% sensitivity and about 73% specificity; fewer than 15 predicted patients were CT-confirmed with GO in a median of approximately 6.5 months. The 13-signature model separated ophthalmopathy from stable hyperthyroidism with approximately 90% sensitivity and around 84% specificity in cross-validation, and 80%/75% in the test set. Most of the expanded thyroid clonotypes with a frequency above 0.001 were also detected in blood, and it was suggested that the thyroid immune response may be reflected by blood repertoires.

This clonotype occurred once. It has no known antigen specificity. No per-base quality is available; no much larger clone lies one base away. Weak support is all one read offers. At the junction V is shortened by 3 bases and J by 1 base; bases outside the gene matches: 12. Per the germline V gene (reference sequence), DFQATT is the CDR1 and SNEGSKA is the CDR2. The CDR3 has 17 amino acids, counting the end cysteine and phenylalanine. Here the CDR3 DNA is all that survives: 51 bases in frame from base 1. TCR beta CDR3 regions were amplified from RNA transcripts for repertoire sequencing. The first round of RT-PCR was done with HTBI primers and the Qiagen OneStep RT-PCR kit, and was followed by a second round of multiplex PCR, then size selection and purification. Libraries were sequenced paired-end with 100 bp reads on an Illumina HiSeq2000. Per the original workflow: SOAPnuke was used to process the reads, removing any read that contained adapters or uncalled bases, had a mean Phred below 15, or lacked an exact match to the constant primer or identifier. COPE v1.2.5 was used to merge high-quality paired reads. Each unique nucleotide sequence was treated as a clonotype, and MiTCR v1.1 was used to align the clonotypes to the IMGT TRB V, D and J references. The analysis was limited to V-J combinations with a frequency above 0.0001, which together covered just over 98% of the repertoires. A TCR clonal expansion and chaos score per V-J combination was defined as the ratio of F50 clonal expansion to chaos observed in the TCRdist matrix. Features were reduced by Welch's t-statistics and random forest to approximately 13 V-J combinations, which fed a naive Bayes classifier. The similarity between thyroid and blood repertoires was quantified using the Morisita-Horn index. Through fastp at Q25 and MiXCR, TCRdb rebuilt clones from the public reads, retaining in-frame beta chains. A single entry per CDR3 protein holds the most common genes and DNA from its merged rows. These V and J calls derive from TCRdb rather than the authors' analysis. The sample table contains about 48,000 distinct CDR3 sequences; only one count was recorded for around 45% of them. The ten biggest clones cover approximately 23% of the sample.

Ophthalmopathy patients had moderately to severely active disease, Clinical Activity Score of at least 3, NOSPECS grade of at least 4, and disease duration under 3 months. Patients with other autoimmune diseases, uncontrolled infections, pregnancy or lactation were excluded from the study. Diagnosis was based on clinical symptoms, serum thyroxine, TRAb, thyroid ultrasound and orbital computed tomography. Ficoll-Paque density gradient centrifugation was used to isolate PBMCs from 9.5 to 10 ml of fresh peripheral blood. Total RNA was extracted with Trizol reagent and quality-checked on an Agilent 2100 Bioanalyzer.

The chain is assembled from TRBV20-1 and TRBJ2-5, and TRBD2 matches 9 of the central bases. The receptor was derived from an adult man with Graves' ophthalmopathy. Input material: peripheral blood. At the DNA level, the sequence is TGCAGTGCTAGTCCTGCGGCGGGGGGGCAGGTCCAAGAGACCCAGTACTTC. Its translation reads: CSASPAAGGQVQETQYF.